This T cell receptor beta chain was observed in a study of human T cells and chemical hapten exposure. About the research overall: Across samples, TCR yields varied, mostly owing to small differences in pooled library volumes. Points from the study as a whole: TCRs above 1 in 1000 frequency stayed constant with DPC sensitization.

Many counts were recorded for this clonotype. Its antigen remains unidentified. Each cDNA molecule in the library carried unique molecular identifiers. Original processing notes: A per-sample median of roughly 96,000 TCRs was observed, with a range of roughly 20,000 to 750,000. TCRdb used MiXCR to reprocess the reads, holding one entry per CDR3 protein. TCRdb's processing, not the authors', yielded these V and J calls. Among 120,000 or so distinct CDR3 sequences, 8.5% to 9% were seen once, and the ten largest hold over 1.1%. V lost 10 bases and J lost 4, with 19 bases in between. Germline V gene sequence: CDR1 MNHEY, CDR2 SVGAGI. The CDR3 totals 14 residues. Total RNA was extracted from unfractionated whole blood.

The V call is TRBV6-5, the J call TRBJ1-1; D perhaps matches TRBD1 (6 bases). The clonotype comes from a human donor in good health. Some clones in this sample may be carry-over from other donors' samples. Sequenced material: whole blood. The CDR3 DNA follows: TGTGCCACTCTATCGCGGGGGCTAGGCACTGAAGCTTTCTTT. Translating it yields CATLSRGLGTEAFF.